This paragraph covers one TCR beta chain sequence. Germline V gene lookup returns CDR1 SGHDN and CDR2 FVKESK. The CDR3 is 14 residues long. V shed 4 bases and J shed 4 bases, with 11 bases lying between them. The data originate from a study of blood T cell repertoires in COVID-19. Turning to the study itself: Samples of COVID-19 (acute and convalescent) were obtained from the United States, Italy and Spain. From T cells, B-cell-depleted T cells, or PBMCs came the material, which was cDNA or gDNA.

Original processing notes: By means of reference gene primer amplification, nucleated cell counts were estimated. Sequenced by immunoSEQ multiplex PCR; TCRdb stores in-frame clones only, minus some. That table gives V, J and clone size, and the DNA gave D and trimming. The table has some 230,000 clones, 86% seen once. The J gene is TRBJ1-5, the V gene TRBV14; D not resolved. Source material: peripheral blood. The clonotype was recovered from a man aged 25 to 45 who had recovered from COVID-19. This chain's CDR3 is CASSLPGGNQPQHF. The CDR3 DNA reads TGTGCCAGCAGCCTCCCCGGCGGAAATCAGCCCCAGCATTTT.